This record looks at one T cell receptor beta chain sequence and its context. The sample belongs to a study of blood T cell repertoires in COVID-19. Study summary: T cells, B-cell-depleted T cells, or PBMCs supplied cDNA or gDNA.

Germline V gene sequence: CDR1 LGHDT, CDR2 YNNKEL (reference sequence). Trimming cost V 4 bases and J 2 bases, with 21 bases left between them. The CDR3 has 17 amino acids. Measured with immunoSEQ multiplex PCR; TCRdb has only the in-frame clones, and not every one. Here the sample spans some 350,000 clones, around 84% being singletons. The genes are TRBV3-1 (or the pseudogene TRBV3-2) and TRBJ2-7; D perhaps matches TRBD2 (6 bases). This clonotype was sampled from a human donor in a cohort sampled during active COVID-19. Sequences were obtained from peripheral blood. The chain's CDR3 is CASSPLPSLRGTYEQYF. In nucleotides, the CDR3 is TGTGCCAGCAGCCCACTTCCCTCCCTGCGGGGTACCTACGAGCAGTACTTC.